The 28 T cell receptor beta chains reported below all come from one sample, sequenced in a study of blood T cell repertoires in COVID-19. The protocol was immunoSEQ multiplex PCR, while the TCRdb copy is restricted to in-frame clones and leaves out a portion. This table holds 220,000 or so clones, over 80% found once. The sample consisted of PBMCs or T cells enriched from blood (not recorded which). The receptors here all came from a woman aged 35 to 49 who had recovered from COVID-19.

This chain joins TRBV4-3 and TRBJ2-1; the D is unclear. The germline V and J ends were trimmed by 5 bases and 0 bases, with 5 bases remaining between them. The CDR3 contains 13 residues. From germline, CDR1 is LGHNA and CDR2 YSLEER. The CDR3 bases are TGCGCCAGCAGCTCTCTCTCCTACAATGAGCAGTTCTTC. This gives the protein CASSSLSYNEQFF.

The chain has TRBV3-1 (or the pseudogene TRBV3-2) and TRBJ2-6, with 8 bases lining up with TRBD1. CDR1 and CDR2 from the germline V gene are LGHDT and YNNKEL (reference sequence). The CDR3 is 17 amino acids. The ends lost 4 bases at V and 1 base at J; junction bases unmatched: 6. CDR3 region: CASSPQGAGSGANVLTF. The CDR3 nucleotides read TGTGCCAGCAGCCCTCAGGGGGCTGGGTCTGGGGCCAACGTCCTGACTTTC.

The CDR3 here is CASSIVSGGNTGELFF. The CDR3 nucleotides are TGTGCCAGTAGTATAGTCTCAGGGGGCAACACCGGGGAGCTGTTTTTT. The chain uses TRBV19 and TRBJ2-2; 8 bases align to TRBD1. Germline trimming cut 1 base from V and 2 bases from J; bases unmatched to any gene: 3. The germline CDR1 and CDR2 sequences are LNHDA and SQIVND (reference sequence). This CDR3 region has 16 residues. The full variable domain, its missing parts supplied by reference TRBV19 and TRBJ2-2, is DGGITQSPKYLFRKEGQNVTLSCEQNLNHDAMYWYRQDPGQGLRLIYYSQIVNDFQKGDIAEGYSVSREKKESFPLTVTSAQKNPTAFYLCASSIVSGGNTGELFFGEGSRLTVL.

V and J are TRBV27 and TRBJ1-1; possible D gene TRBD1, 6 bases. From germline, CDR1 is MNHEY and CDR2 SMNVEV (reference sequence). V gave up 6 bases and J gave up 4 bases, with 15 bases separating them. The CDR3 is 14 amino acids. The DNA for the CDR3 is TGTGCCAGCAGCCGGACAGCTGGGACCACTGAAGCTTTCTTT. Encoded protein: CASSRTAGTTEAFF.

J is TRBJ2-5 and V is TRBV5-1, with TRBD2 matching 7 bases. The length of the CDR3 is 14 residues. Germline assignment: CDR1 SGHRS and CDR2 YFSETQ. V lost 5 bases, J lost 4 bases, and 8 bases stayed unmatched. The CDR3 DNA follows: TGCGCCAGCAGTCAGAGGACGGGAGGAGAGACCCAGTACTTC. Translation: CASSQRTGGETQYF.

This rearrangement joins TRBV7-9 to TRBJ1-1, with D unresolved. The CDR3 sequence is 14 residues long. The germline CDR1 and CDR2 sequences are SEHNR and FQNEAQ (reference sequence). V was pared by 1 base and J by 1 base, with 7 bases between. The CDR3 sequence: CASSLVPENTEAFF. CDR3 sequence (DNA): TGTGCCAGCAGCTTAGTCCCAGAGAACACTGAAGCTTTCTTT.

This clone is a singleton in its sample. J is TRBJ2-7 and V is TRBV30; 9 bases are shared with TRBD2. CDR3 length: 14 residues. Trimming cost V 2 bases and J 6 bases; bases outside gene matches: 8. CDR1 and CDR2 from the germline V gene are GTSNPN and SVGIG (reference sequence). The CDR3 nucleotides are TGTGCCTGGAGTCCCCAGCGGGAGGCCAGCGAGCAGTACTTC. Protein sequence: CAWSPQREASEQYF.

The V call is TRBV24-1, the J call TRBJ2-3; 11 bases map to TRBD2. This CDR3 comprises 16 residues. V was pared by 7 bases and J by 3 bases, with 8 bases of the junction left unmatched. Germline CDR1 KGHDR, CDR2 SFDVKD. The chain's CDR3 is CATRGTSGRGTDTQYF. CDR3 coding DNA: TGTGCCACCAGGGGTACTAGCGGGAGAGGTACAGATACGCAGTATTTT.

J is TRBJ1-1 and V is TRBV11-3; D not resolved. Germline CDR1 and CDR2: SGHNT and YENEEA. The length of the CDR3 is 17 residues. The V end was cut by 5 bases, the J end by 1 base, with 20 bases between. Here the CDR3 DNA reads TGTGCCAGCAGCGGCAAAAGGTTGGGCCCCTCGAACACTGAAGCTTTCTTT. Translating gives CASSGKRLGPSNTEAFF.

The chain uses TRBV6-1 and TRBJ1-1, with 9 nucleotides matching TRBD1. CDR1 MNHNS and CDR2 SASEGT come from the germline V gene. CDR3 length: 14 residues. Trimming took 3 bases from V and 5 from J; bases not matched to a gene: 4. DNA for the CDR3: TGTGCCAGCAGTGACCCTGGACAGGGGACTGAAGCTTTCTTT. Its protein is CASSDPGQGTEAFF.

This chain uses TRBV4-3 with TRBJ2-1; 8 nucleotides align to TRBD2. Losses at the gene ends were 1 base for V and 11 bases for J; bases not matched to a gene: 4. CDR1 is LGHNA, CDR2 YSLEER, per germline. The CDR3 is 13 residues long. The CDR3 protein is CASSQGVSGKQFF. Written as DNA, the CDR3 is TGCGCCAGCAGCCAAGGGGTTAGCGGGAAGCAGTTCTTC.

The J gene is TRBJ1-1, the V gene TRBV24-1; D is ambiguous. V was cut by 5 bases and J by 0 bases, with 6 bases left in between. The CDR3 sequence is 13 residues long. Per the germline V gene, CDR1 is KGHDR and CDR2 is SFDVKD. The CDR3: CATSGGMNTEAFF. CDR3 DNA: TGTGCCACCAGTGGCGGTATGAACACTGAAGCTTTCTTT.

This chain links TRBV7-2 with TRBJ2-5, with 7 nucleotides matching TRBD1. Germline V gives CDR1 SGHTA, CDR2 FQGNSA. V shed 5 bases, J shed 4 bases, and the junction held 10 bases outside the gene matches. The length of the CDR3 is 15 residues. The DNA of the CDR3 is TGTGCCAGCAGCCCGGGCGACAGGGTTGGAGAGACCCAGTACTTC. It translates to CASSPGDRVGETQYF.

This chain uses TRBV5-1 with TRBJ1-4, with D hard to call. CDR1 and CDR2 from the germline V gene are SGHRS and YFSETQ. The V and J ends lost 0 bases and 7 bases respectively, with 13 bases between them. There are 15 residues in the CDR3. DNA of the CDR3: TGCGCCAGCAGCTTGGGGATGAGTGGAGTTGAAAAACTGTTTTTT. It is translated as CASSLGMSGVEKLFF.

The DNA of the CDR3 is TGTGCCAGCAGTCAGAGACAGGGGGCGTGGGAGACCCAGTACTTC. Translated, it gives CASSQRQGAWETQYF. This chain joins TRBV27 and TRBJ2-5; 10 bases are shared with TRBD1. In germline, CDR1 is MNHEY, CDR2 SMNVEV (reference sequence). CDR3 length: 15 amino acids. J lost 5 bases, V lost 5 bases, and 8 bases had no gene match.

The chain couples TRBV10-2 to TRBJ2-2; D perhaps matches TRBD1 (7 bases). The CDR3 totals 16 residues. V lost 6 bases to trimming and J lost 1 base, with 15 bases between them. In germline, CDR1 is WSHSY, CDR2 SAAADI. The CDR3 nucleotides read TGCGCCAGCAGCCGGAGGGGGCGGGAGAACACCGGGGAGCTGTTTTTT. This sequence encodes CASSRRGRENTGELFF.

This rearrangement joins TRBV14 to TRBJ1-5, with D perhaps matching TRBD1 (6 bases). The V end was cut by 4 bases, the J end by 3 bases, with 10 bases between. The CDR3 length is 14 residues. CDR1 SGHDN and CDR2 FVKESK come from the germline V gene. The CDR3 DNA reads TGTGCCAGCAGCCTACAGGGTTTCAATCAGCCCCAGCATTTT. This encodes CASSLQGFNQPQHF.

The chain uses TRBV28 and TRBJ2-5, with TRBD1 matching over 7 bases. The ends lost 6 bases at V and 4 bases at J; junction bases unmatched: 11. The CDR3 covers 15 residues. CDR1 and CDR2 from the germline V gene are MDHEN and SYDVKM. CDR3 DNA sequence: TGTGCCAGCAGCCAACGGGACAGAGATGTAGAGACCCAGTACTTC. The encoded protein is CASSQRDRDVETQYF.

The chain links TRBV28 to TRBJ1-1; possible D gene TRBD1, 6 bases. Trimming shortened V by 3 bases and J by 7 bases, and 12 bases separated the two germline ends. Germline CDR1 reads MDHEN; CDR2 reads SYDVKM. The CDR3 has 13 amino acids. The DNA of the CDR3 is TGTGCCAGCAGTTTCCGGGGGGCGGGTGAAGCTTTCTTT. Amino acid sequence: CASSFRGAGEAFF.

This clone was seen a single time. V gene TRBV19 combines with J gene TRBJ1-6; 7 bases align to TRBD1. The germline gives CDR1 LNHDA, CDR2 SQIVND (reference sequence). The CDR3 is 16 amino acids. The V gene end was trimmed by 4 bases and the J gene end by 0 bases; junction bases not matched to a gene: 3. The CDR3 here is CASSTNRGSYNSPLHF. The CDR3 coding sequence is TGTGCCAGTAGTACGAACAGGGGCTCCTATAATTCACCCCTCCACTTT.

CDR3 nucleotide sequence: TGTGCCAGCAGGCGAGGGGGACAGGGGGCGCGGAACGAGCAGTACGTC. This gives the protein CASRRGGQGARNEQYV. This chain connects TRBV7-8 to TRBJ2-7; 12 positions agree with TRBD1. The CDR3 spans 16 residues. The J segment lost 5 bases and the V segment lost 6 bases, leaving 11 bases of the junction unmatched. CDR1 is SGHVS and CDR2 is FQNEAQ in the germline V gene.

In this sample, this clone turned up once. V and J are TRBV21-1 and TRBJ2-2; the table calls TRBD1, which could not be checked here. TRBV21-1 is a documented pseudogene. The CDR3 runs 14 residues. CDR3 in DNA: TGTGCCACCGGACTGACAGGGGGGAGCGGGGAGCTGTTTTTT. This gives the protein CATGLTGGSGELFF.

V gene TRBV6-5 combines with J gene TRBJ2-7; 10 bases are a match to TRBD2. Germline-derived CDR1 and CDR2 are MNHEY and SVGAGI. CDR3 length equals 15 residues. J gave up 0 bases and V 6 bases, and 5 bases lay outside the gene matches. CDR3 in DNA: TGTGCCAGCAGGGCTTGGACTAGCGGCTCCTACGAGCAGTACTTC. This codes for CASRAWTSGSYEQYF.

The V call is TRBV27, the J call TRBJ2-3; TRBD2 aligns across 9 bases. Trimming at V came to 9 bases and at J to 3 bases, leaving 4 bases not matched to a gene. Germline V lookup: CDR1 MNHEY, CDR2 SMNVEV (reference sequence). This CDR3 is 13 amino acids long. The CDR3 loop is CASLGLATDTQYF. The DNA for the CDR3 is TGTGCCAGTTTGGGACTAGCTACAGATACGCAGTATTTT.

This clone is a singleton in its sample. The chain is built from TRBV7-2 and TRBJ2-5; 10 bases agree with TRBD1. V trimming: 5 bases; J trimming: 5 bases; junction bases outside the gene matches: 8. The CDR3 has 15 residues. Germline CDR1 SGHTA, CDR2 FQGNSA. This CDR3 reads CASSTQTGGAETQYF. CDR3 sequence (DNA): TGTGCCAGCAGCACACAGACAGGGGGCGCGGAGACCCAGTACTTC.

The chain carries TRBV11-3 and TRBJ2-1, with a tentative D call TRBD2 (5 bases). Germline CDR1 is SGHNT and CDR2 is YENEEA. The CDR3 has 14 residues. The germline V and J ends were trimmed by 2 bases and 2 bases, with 7 bases remaining between them. The CDR3 loop is CASSLLLAYNEQFF. The DNA of the CDR3 is TGTGCCAGCAGCTTACTACTAGCCTACAATGAGCAGTTCTTC.

This chain uses TRBV19 with TRBJ2-3; D not certain. The CDR3 has 16 residues. V lost 4 bases to trimming and J lost 2 bases, with 16 bases between them. The germline V gene has CDR1 LNHDA and CDR2 SQIVND (reference sequence). Here the CDR3 DNA reads TGTGCCAGTAGTACCACGCCCCCCACTGACACAGATACGCAGTATTTT. Translating it yields CASSTTPPTDTDTQYF.

The chain uses TRBV30 and TRBJ1-1; tentative D call: TRBD1 (6 bases). V lost 4 bases and J 1 base, leaving 10 bases between the germline ends. The CDR3 covers 13 residues. Germline V gene data show CDR1 as GTSNPN and CDR2 as SVGIG (reference sequence). The CDR3 DNA reads TGTGCCTGGACCCTACAGGGGAACACTGAAGCTTTCTTT. Protein: CAWTLQGNTEAFF.